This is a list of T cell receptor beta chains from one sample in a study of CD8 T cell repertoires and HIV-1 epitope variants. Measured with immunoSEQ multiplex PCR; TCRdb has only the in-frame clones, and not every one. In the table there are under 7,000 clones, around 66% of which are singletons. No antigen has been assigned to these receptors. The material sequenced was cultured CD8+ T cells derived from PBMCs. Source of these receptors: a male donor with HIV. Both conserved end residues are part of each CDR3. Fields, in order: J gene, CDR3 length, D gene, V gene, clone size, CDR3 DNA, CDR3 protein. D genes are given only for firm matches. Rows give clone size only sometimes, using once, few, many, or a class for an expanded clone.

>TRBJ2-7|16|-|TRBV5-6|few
TGTGCCAGCAGCCACACAGTGGGGCAGTTAACCTACGAGCAGTACTTC
CASSHTVGQLTYEQYF
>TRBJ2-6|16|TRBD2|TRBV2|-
TGTGCCAGCAGTGACGGGACTACCTCTGGGGCCAACGTCCTGACTTTC
CASSDGTTSGANVLTF
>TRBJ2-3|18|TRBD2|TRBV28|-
TGTGCCAGCAGTTTAGGACTAGCGGGGGGGATCGGCACAGATACGCAGTATTTT
CASSLGLAGGIGTDTQYF
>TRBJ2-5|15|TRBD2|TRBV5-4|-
TGTGCCAGCAGCTTTTCTAGCGGGGGGCAAGAGACCCAGTACTTC
CASSFSSGGQETQYF
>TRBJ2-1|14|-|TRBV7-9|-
TGTGCCAGCAGGCCCAATAGTGGGTACAATGAGCAGTTCTTC
CASRPNSGYNEQFF
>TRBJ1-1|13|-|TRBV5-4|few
TGTGCCAGCAGCTTGGGCTATACCACTGAAGCTTTCTTT
CASSLGYTTEAFF
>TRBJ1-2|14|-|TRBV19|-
TGTGCCAGTAGGGGGGCAGGGAAGGACTATGGCTACACCTTC
CASRGAGKDYGYTF
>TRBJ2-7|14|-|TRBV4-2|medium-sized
TGTGCCAGCAGCCCTACAGGCGGGCGGGACGAGCAGTACTTC
CASSPTGGRDEQYF
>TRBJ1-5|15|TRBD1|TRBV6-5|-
TGTGCCAGCAGTTACGCAGGGGGCATAAATCAGCCCCAGCATTTT
CASSYAGGINQPQHF
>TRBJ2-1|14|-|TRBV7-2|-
TGTGCCAGCAGCTTAGCGGCGGGGGCGAATGAGCAGTTCTTC
CASSLAAGANEQFF
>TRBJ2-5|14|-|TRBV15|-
TGTGCCACCAGCAGAGGCCTGACTAGGGCGACCCAGTACTTC
CATSRGLTRATQYF
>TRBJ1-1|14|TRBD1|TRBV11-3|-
TGTGCCAGCAGCCTGAGGGGGCCCGCCACTGAAGCTTTCTTT
CASSLRGPATEAFF
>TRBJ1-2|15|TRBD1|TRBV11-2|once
TGTGCCAGCAGCCCTTGGGACAGCTCTAACTATGGCTACACCTTC
CASSPWDSSNYGYTF
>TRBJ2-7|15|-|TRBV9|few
TGTGCCAGCAGCGTAGATCCCTCTAGTTGGTCCGAGCAGTACTTC
CASSVDPSSWSEQYF
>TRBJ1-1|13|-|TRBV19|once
TGTGCCAGTAGCCCGGGTTGGGGCACTGAAGCTTTCTTT
CASSPGWGTEAFF
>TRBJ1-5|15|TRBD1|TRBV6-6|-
TGTGCCAGCAGGGCCGGGACAGGTGGTAATCAGCCCCAGCATTTT
CASRAGTGGNQPQHF
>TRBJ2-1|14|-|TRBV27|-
TGTGCCAGCAGTTATTTTGCGGGCGACAATGAGCAGTTCTTC
CASSYFAGDNEQFF
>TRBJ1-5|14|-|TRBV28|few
TGTGCCAGCAGTTTAGAACAGGCATATCAGCCCCAGCATTTT
CASSLEQAYQPQHF
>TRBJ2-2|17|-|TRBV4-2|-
TGTGCCAGCAGCCAAGAGAGGAGCAGGGTCAACACCGGGGAGCTGTTTTTT
CASSQERSRVNTGELFF
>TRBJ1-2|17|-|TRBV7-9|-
TGTGCCAGCAGCGAACGGGGAGAGATAGAGTTGAACTATGGCTACACCTTC
CASSERGEIELNYGYTF
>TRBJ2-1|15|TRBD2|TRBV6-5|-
TGTGCCAGCAGTATACTAGCGGGGACGTACAATGAGCAGTTCTTC
CASSILAGTYNEQFF
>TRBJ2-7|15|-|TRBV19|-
TGTGCCAGTAGTACCTCTGGGGATGGTGCCTACGAGCAGTACTTC
CASSTSGDGAYEQYF
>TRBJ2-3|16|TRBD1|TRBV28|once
TGTGCCAGCAGTCCGGCCCACAGGGGGCAGACAGATACGCAGTATTTT
CASSPAHRGQTDTQYF
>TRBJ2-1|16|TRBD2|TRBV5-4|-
TGTGCCAGCAGCTTGTGGGGGACTAGCGGGAGTTATCGGCAGTTCTTC
CASSLWGTSGSYRQFF
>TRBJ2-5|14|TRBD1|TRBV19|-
TGTGCCAGTAGTAAGCGACAGGGGGCAGAGACCCAGTACTTC
CASSKRQGAETQYF
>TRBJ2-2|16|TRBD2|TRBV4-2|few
TGTGCCAGCAGCCAAGATCCTAGCGGGAACACCGGGGAGCTGTTTTTT
CASSQDPSGNTGELFF
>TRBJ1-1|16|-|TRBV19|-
TGTGCCAGTAGTATAGAGACAGAAGACATGAACACTGAAGCTTTCTTT
CASSIETEDMNTEAFF
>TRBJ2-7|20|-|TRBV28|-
TGTGCCAGCAGTTTCCCCCCCCCTAGTCCCAATACACCTACCACCTACGAGCAGTACTTC
CASSFPPPSPNTPTTYEQYF
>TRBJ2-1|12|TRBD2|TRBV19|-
TGTGCCAGTAGTTTCGTAGCGGGAGAGCAGTTCTTC
CASSFVAGEQFF
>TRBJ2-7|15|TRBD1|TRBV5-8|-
TGTGCCAGCAGCTTGGGGGACAGTGACTCCTACGAGCAGTACTTC
CASSLGDSDSYEQYF
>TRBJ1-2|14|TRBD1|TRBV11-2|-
TGTGCCAGCAGCTTAGGGGACAGCTCCTATGGCTACACCTTC
CASSLGDSSYGYTF
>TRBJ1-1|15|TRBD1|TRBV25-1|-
TGTGCCAGCAGTGCCAGGGGGCTAATGAACACTGAAGCTTTCTTT
CASSARGLMNTEAFF
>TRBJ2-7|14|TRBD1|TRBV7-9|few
TGTGCCAGCTGCATCCGGGACAGTGCCTACGAGCAGTACTTC
CASCIRDSAYEQYF
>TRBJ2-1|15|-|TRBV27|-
TGTGCCAGCAGTTTATGGGGGGCCGGGGGCAATGAGCAGTTCTTC
CASSLWGAGGNEQFF
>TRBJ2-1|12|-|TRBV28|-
TGTGCCAGCAGTTTAGAGTACAATGAGCAGTTCTTC
CASSLEYNEQFF
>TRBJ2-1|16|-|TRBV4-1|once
TGCGCCAGCAGCCTAGACAGTGGAGGGGGCTACAATGAGCAGTTCTTC
CASSLDSGGGYNEQFF
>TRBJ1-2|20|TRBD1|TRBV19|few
TGTGCCAGTAGCATAGAACCGACAGGGGGAACCCCTACCCACTTATATGGCTACACCTTC
CASSIEPTGGTPTHLYGYTF
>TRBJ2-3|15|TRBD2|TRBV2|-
TGTGCCAGCAGTCGAGGGATAGCGGGATCAGATACGCAGTATTTT
CASSRGIAGSDTQYF
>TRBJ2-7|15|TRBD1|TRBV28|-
TGTGCCAGCAGACCGGGACAGGGGCCGTACTACGAGCAGTACTTC
CASRPGQGPYYEQYF
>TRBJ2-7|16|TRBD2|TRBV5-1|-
TGCGCCAGCAGCTTGGGACTAGCGGGAGACCTCGACGAGCAGTACTTC
CASSLGLAGDLDEQYF
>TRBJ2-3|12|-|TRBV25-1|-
TGTGCCAGCAGTGGGCCTAGAGATACGCAGTATTTT
CASSGPRDTQYF
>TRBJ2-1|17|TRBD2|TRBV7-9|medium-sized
TGTGCCAGCAGCTTAATAGCGGGGGGTGGCTCCTACAATGAGCAGTTCTTC
CASSLIAGGGSYNEQFF
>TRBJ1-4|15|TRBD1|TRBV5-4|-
TGTGCCAGCAGCTCGACAGGGGGCGCAGGTGAAAAACTGTTTTTT
CASSSTGGAGEKLFF
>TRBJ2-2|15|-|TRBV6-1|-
TGTGCCAGCGACGCCGGTAGCTGGGTGGGCGGGGAGCTGTTTTTT
CASDAGSWVGGELFF
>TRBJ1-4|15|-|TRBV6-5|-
TGTGCCAGCAGTTACTCGAGGGCGGGGGATGAAAAACTGTTTTTT
CASSYSRAGDEKLFF
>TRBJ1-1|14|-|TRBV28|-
TGTGCCAGCAGTTTGGACCTAGGGGAAACTGAAGCTTTCTTT
CASSLDLGETEAFF
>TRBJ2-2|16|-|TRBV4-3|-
TGCGCCAGCAGCCAAGAAGGGGGGCTGAACACCGGGGAGCTGTTTTTT
CASSQEGGLNTGELFF
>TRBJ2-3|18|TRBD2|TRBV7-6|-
TGTGCCAGCAGCTTTTCTAGCGGGAGGCTCTCAAGCACAGATACGCAGTATTTT
CASSFSSGRLSSTDTQYF
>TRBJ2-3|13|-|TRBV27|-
TGTGCCAGCAGTTGGGTGAGCACAGATACGCAGTATTTT
CASSWVSTDTQYF
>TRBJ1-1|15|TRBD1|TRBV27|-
TGTGCCAGCAGTGATAAATACAGGGGAGGCACTGAAGCTTTCTTT
CASSDKYRGGTEAFF
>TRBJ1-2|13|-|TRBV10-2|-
TGCGCCAGCAGTGATGGGGGGGGCTATGGCTACACCTTC
CASSDGGGYGYTF
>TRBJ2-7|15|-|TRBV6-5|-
TGTGCCAGCAGCTTACGAAGCTCAGCAGCCTACGAGCAGTACTTC
CASSLRSSAAYEQYF
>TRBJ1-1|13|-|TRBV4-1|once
TGCGCCAGCAGCCAAGGAAGAGGCACTGAAGCTTTCTTT
CASSQGRGTEAFF
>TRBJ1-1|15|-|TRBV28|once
TGTGCCAGCTGGACCCTCCTCGGGGGGAACACTGAAGCTTTCTTT
CASWTLLGGNTEAFF
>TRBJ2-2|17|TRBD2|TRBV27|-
TGTGCCAGCAGTTCCGCCCGACTAGCGGGATTGACCGGGGAGCTGTTTTTT
CASSSARLAGLTGELFF
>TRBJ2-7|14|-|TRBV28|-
TGTGCCAGCAGCCCAGGGGGGGACTCCTACGAGCAGTACTTC
CASSPGGDSYEQYF
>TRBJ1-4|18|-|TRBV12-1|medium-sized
TGTGCCAGCAGCTTTGGCGGACCGAACCCAGCAACTAATGAAAAACTGTTTTTT
CASSFGGPNPATNEKLFF
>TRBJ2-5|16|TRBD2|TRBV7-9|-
TGTGCCAGCAGCTTAATAGGACTAGCGGGAGTGGAGACCCAGTACTTC
CASSLIGLAGVETQYF